One and the same sample provided the 19 T cell receptor beta chains below, sequenced in a study of Graves' ophthalmopathy and Graves' hyperthyroidism. RNA served as the template for amplifying TCR beta CDR3 regions. RT-PCR was first run with HTBI primers, then multiplex PCR in a second round. In TCRdb, the multiplex PCR reads were re-called with MiXCR into one record per CDR3 protein. The sample lists hundreds of thousands of distinct CDR3 sequences; about two fifths were seen once. Material: peripheral blood. Receptors were obtained from an adult man with Graves' ophthalmopathy.

Comment on this clonotype: Since a far larger clone is one base different, this is likely a read error. The chain has TRBV3-1 and TRBJ2-7, with 10 bases aligning to TRBD1. CDR3 length equals 14 residues. Germline loops: CDR1 LGHDT, CDR2 YNNKEL (reference sequence). The CDR3 DNA sequence: TGTGCCAGCTCCCAGCCGGGACAGGGGTACGAGCAGTGCTTC. It codes for CASSQPGQGYEQCF.

The chain has TRBV7-6 and TRBJ2-5; TRBD2 matches 15 bases. V dropped 5 bases and J dropped 5; count of bases not matched to a gene: 6. The germline CDR1 and CDR2 sequences are SGHVS and FNYEAQ. There are 16 residues in the CDR3. The CDR3 loop reads CASSRGLAGGHETQYF. The CDR3 DNA follows: TGTGCCAGCAGCAGAGGACTAGCGGGAGGGCACGAGACCCAGTACTTC. Full variable domain (rest looked up from reference TRBV7-6 and TRBJ2-5): GAGVSQSPRYKVTKRGQDVALRCDPISGHVSLYWYRQALGQGPEFLTYFNYEAQQDKSGLPNDRFSAERPEGSISTLTIQRTEQRDSAMYRCASSRGLAGGHETQYFGPGTRLLVL.

This clonotype was counted between two and nine times. V usage is TRBV3-2 and J usage is TRBJ1-5; the D call in the table, TRBD1, was not verified against the DNA. TRBV3-2 is given as a pseudogene. CDR3 length equals 14 residues. The CDR3 spells CAAPTGYSNQPQHF. The CDR3 DNA reads TGTGCCGCTCCGACGGGATATAGCAATCAGCCCCAGCATTTT.

As for this clonotype: The conserved final phenylalanine or tryptophan is absent from the CDR3, which likely points to a read error. The DNA is left out, because the CDR3 cannot be placed on it with certainty; the CDR3 is given as TCRdb lists it. The V gene is TRBV7-6, the J gene TRBJ1-6. Germline V lookup: CDR1 SGHVS, CDR2 FNYEAQ. From its first to its last residue, the CDR3 has 10 amino acids. This CDR3 is CASSLALAQR.

This clonotype occurred many times. The V call is TRBV20-1, the J call TRBJ1-6, with 8 bases fitting TRBD1. Germline CDR1 reads DFQATT; CDR2 reads SNEGSKA (reference sequence). The trim removed 2 bases at V and 6 bases at J, leaving 3 bases unmatched. The CDR3 totals 14 residues. The CDR3: CSARQGAGNSPLHF. CDR3 nucleotide sequence: TGCAGTGCTAGACAGGGGGCGGGTAATTCACCCCTCCACTTT.

This clonotype was observed many times. V gene TRBV24-1 combines with J gene TRBJ1-4, with D perhaps matching TRBD1 (5 bases). The CDR3 spans 13 residues. Trimming removed 4 bases from V and 8 bases from J, with 10 bases in between. In germline, CDR1 is KGHDR, CDR2 SFDVKD. The CDR3 DNA is TGTGCCACCAGTGAGACAGCGGGGGAAAAACTGTTTTTT. This translates into CATSETAGEKLFF.

The chain is built from TRBV29-1 and TRBJ2-5; TRBD2 matches 14 bases. V shed 8 bases, J shed 5 bases, and the junction held 7 bases outside the gene matches. Germline CDR1 reads SQVTM; CDR2 reads ANQGSEA. The CDR3 contains 14 residues. CDR3 region: CSSLGLAGVETQYF. The CDR3 nucleotides read TGCAGCAGCTTGGGACTAGCGGGAGTGGAGACCCAGTACTTC.

The genes are TRBV25-1 and TRBJ2-3, with D perhaps matching TRBD1 (6 bases). V dropped 4 bases and J dropped 2 bases, with 13 bases sitting between them. CDR1 MGHDK and CDR2 SYGVNS come from the germline V gene. This CDR3 spans 15 amino acids. CDR3: CASSGGTLTTDTQYF. The CDR3 DNA sequence: TGTGCCAGCAGTGGGGGGACACTCACCACAGATACGCAGTATTTT. The full variable domain, rest sourced from reference TRBV25-1 and TRBJ2-3, is EADIYQTPRYLVIGTGKKITLECSQTMGHDKMYWYQQDPGMELHLIHYSYGVNSTEKGDLSSESTVSRIRTEHFPLTLESARPSHTSQYLCASSGGTLTTDTQYFGPGTRLTVL.

This rearrangement joins TRBV15 to TRBJ2-7; TRBD1 matches at 12 bases. This CDR3 region has 12 residues. The trim removed 11 bases at V and 9 bases at J, leaving 8 bases unmatched. CDR1 LNHNV and CDR2 YYDKDF come from the germline V gene (reference sequence). The CDR3 is CACRDRGRPQYF. The CDR3 coding sequence is TGTGCCTGCCGGGACAGGGGGCGGCCGCAGTACTTC.

Ten or more counts support this clonotype. The rearrangement joins TRBV13 to TRBJ2-7, with D unresolved. Germline lookup yields CDR1 PRHDT and CDR2 FYEKMQ (reference sequence). V dropped 5 bases and J dropped 4 bases, with 9 bases sitting between them. The CDR3 is 12 amino acids. The CDR3 DNA sequence: TGTGCCAGCAGCATCACAAGATACGAGCAGTACTTC. It yields the protein CASSITRYEQYF.

The chain uses TRBV9 and TRBJ1-1; perhaps TRBD1 as D (6 bases). V was pared by 3 bases and J by 7 bases, with 13 bases between. Germline loops: CDR1 SGDLS, CDR2 YYNGEE. The length of the CDR3 is 13 residues. The DNA of the CDR3 is TGTGCCAGCAGCGAGAGCAGGGGTTATGAAGCTTTCTTT. Its translation is CASSESRGYEAFF.

The rearrangement joins TRBV2 to TRBJ1-6, with D unresolved. The CDR3 spans 11 residues. Trimming took 6 bases from V and 11 from J, leaving 8 bases between them. Per germline, CDR1 SNHLY and CDR2 FYNNEI. The CDR3 loop is CASSKKPPLHF. Written as DNA, the CDR3 is TGTGCCAGCAGCAAAAAGCCACCCCTCCACTTT.

This chain links TRBV29-1 with TRBJ1-1; D uncertain. Deletions cut 5 bases from V and 1 base from J, with 5 bases between. The CDR3 spans 11 residues. The germline V gene encodes CDR1 SQVTM and CDR2 ANQGSEA. CDR3 bases: TGCAGCGTTAGCGAGAACACTGAAGCTTTCTTT. Translation gives CSVSENTEAFF. Full variable domain (outside the CDR3, taken from reference TRBV29-1 and TRBJ1-1): SAVISQKPSRDICQRGTSLTIQCQVDSQVTMMFWYRQQPGQSLTLIATANQGSEATYESGFVIDKFPISRPNLTFSTLTVSNMSPEDSSIYLCSVSENTEAFFGQGTRLTVV.

J is TRBJ1-1 and V is TRBV14; the D is unclear. The V gene's germline CDR1 is SGHDN and CDR2 FVKESK. There are 13 residues in the CDR3. V lost 5 bases to trimming and J lost 1 base, with 8 bases between them. This CDR3 reads CASSGSRNTEAFF. As DNA, the CDR3 is TGTGCCAGCAGCGGTTCCAGGAACACTGAAGCTTTCTTT.

In regard to this clonotype: A read error may be the cause here, since a much bigger clone is one base away. The rearrangement joins TRBV7-9 to TRBJ2-7; D remains ambiguous. The length of the CDR3 is 12 residues. The germline V gene has CDR1 SEHNR and CDR2 FQNEAQ (reference sequence). CDR3: CTSSPQIYEQYF. The DNA for the CDR3 is TGTACCAGCAGTCCTCAAATTTACGAGCAGTACTTC. The whole variable domain, remainder taken from reference TRBV7-9 and TRBJ2-7, is DTGVSQNPRHKITKRGQNVTFRCDPISEHNRLYWYRQTLGQGPEFLTYFQNEAQLEKSRLLSDRFSAERPKGSFSTLEIQRTEQGDSAMYLCTSSPQIYEQYFGPGTRLTVT.

This clonotype appeared once. This rearrangement joins TRBV29-1 to TRBJ2-5; 7 nucleotides match TRBD1. Germline V gives CDR1 SQVTM, CDR2 ANQGSEA. Germline trimming cut 6 bases from V and 4 bases from J; bases unmatched to any gene: 5. CDR3 length: 12 amino acids. CDR3 region: CSVATGLETQYF. CDR3 DNA sequence: TGCAGCGTAGCGACAGGGTTAGAGACCCAGTACTTC.

A note on this clonotype: A much larger clone is a single base away; this may be a read error. This chain links TRBV4-1 with TRBJ2-5, with 7 positions matching TRBD2. The germline V gene encodes CDR1 MGHRA and CDR2 YSYEKL. CDR3 length: 15 residues. The CDR3 loop is CASSHVYKRGEAQYF. As DNA, the CDR3 is TGCGCCAGCAGCCACGTATACAAGCGGGGAGAGGCCCAGTACTTC.

In its sample, this clonotype was seen a few times. V gene TRBV14 combines with J gene TRBJ2-5; D not resolved. Germline CDR1 is SGHDN and CDR2 is FVKESK. Trimming removed 0 bases from V and 1 base from J, with 12 bases in between. This CDR3 is built from 16 residues. The CDR3 DNA follows: TGTGCCAGCAGCCAAGATCTATCGACGGTCCAAGAGACCCAGTACTTC. Amino acid sequence: CASSQDLSTVQETQYF.

This clonotype was seen at least ten times. The rearrangement links TRBV14 to TRBJ2-7, with D possibly being TRBD1 (6 bases). Germline V gene sequence: CDR1 SGHDN, CDR2 FVKESK. There are 15 residues in the CDR3. Trimming took off 2 bases at V and 5 bases at J, with 16 bases between the two ends. The CDR3 DNA follows: TGTGCCAGCAGCCAACGTTGGGAACAGGGCCACGAGCAGTACTTC. Its translation: CASSQRWEQGHEQYF.